The sequence of this T cell receptor (beta chain) was determined in a study of PD-L1 blockade in urothelial cancer. The time point: pretreatment peripheral blood. J gave up 2 bases and V 2 bases, and 8 bases lay outside the gene matches. The germline gives CDR1 LGHNA, CDR2 YSLEER. There are 18 residues in the CDR3. The investigators introduced synthetic TCR analog templates into each PCR as spikes. Method: immunoSEQ multiplex PCR; TCRdb's copy keeps in-frame clones and lacks some. This table holds tens of thousands of clones, around nine tenths found once. The source of this sequence is a woman aged 55-70 years with urothelial cancer. Sequencing used PBMCs, obtained around atezolizumab (anti-PD-L1) treatment. The chain recombines TRBV4-3 with TRBJ2-3, with 12 bases aligning to TRBD2. CDR3 coding DNA: TGCGCCAGCAGCCAACGAGTTCTAGCGGGAGGGACCACAGATACGCAGTATTTT. Amino acids: CASSQRVLAGGTTDTQYF.